Presented here are 14 T cell receptor beta chains from one specimen sequenced in a study of OX40 agonist ivuxolimab in advanced cancers. Library prep was done by the immunoSEQ multiplex PCR assay. TCRdb carries this immuneACCESS record with in-frame sequences only. Its versions omit some clonotypes, under half of them owing to an unresolved V gene in the studies checked, with the rest unexplained. In all, the sample holds tens of thousands of clones, and approximately 86% of those were seen once. The top ten clonotypes cover over 3% of the sample. The specimen was CD4+ or CD8+ T cells sorted from blood, collected in a trial of the OX40 agonist ivuxolimab. Receptors originate from an adult with an advanced solid tumor such as melanoma, head and neck, liver or kidney cancer.

The chain is built from TRBV5-4 and TRBJ2-3; tentatively, D is TRBD1 or TRBD2 (5 bases each). Trimming stripped 0 bases from V and 5 bases from J, with 16 bases between. The CDR3 consists of 16 residues. Germline lookup yields CDR1 SGHNT and CDR2 YYREEE (reference sequence). The CDR3: CASSLGVKRGQDTQYF. CDR3 DNA sequence: TGTGCCAGCAGCTTGGGTGTCAAACGGGGCCAAGATACGCAGTATTTT.

The genes are TRBV10-2 and TRBJ1-6, with 9 bases identical to TRBD1. The CDR3 length is 16 residues. The germline gives CDR1 WSHSY, CDR2 SAAADI. The V segment lost 3 bases and the J segment 7 bases; nucleotides outside the gene matches: 7. CDR3 residues: CASSDNLGQGNSPLHF. Written as DNA, the CDR3 is TGCGCCAGCAGTGACAACCTCGGACAGGGGAATTCACCCCTCCACTTT.

The chain carries TRBV30 and TRBJ1-5; D is possibly TRBD1 (5 bases). V gave up 2 bases and J gave up 0 bases, with 17 bases separating them. Looked up from germline, CDR1 is GTSNPN and CDR2 is SVGIG (reference sequence). There are 17 residues in the CDR3. The CDR3 DNA reads TGTGCCTGGAGTATACCTGGGGGGGGAAATAGCAATCAGCCCCAGCATTTT. Its translation is CAWSIPGGGNSNQPQHF.

V usage is TRBV23-1 and J usage is TRBJ2-4, with D perhaps TRBD1 (6 bases). TRBV23-1 counts as an open reading frame of uncertain function. The CDR3 totals 19 residues. V was clipped by 0 bases and J by 3 bases, with 21 bases between them. CDR3 DNA: TGCGCCAGCAGTCAATCGAGACAGGAAGGAGGACTCGGCAAAAACATTCAGTACTTC. Its protein product is CASSQSRQEGGLGKNIQYF.

V and J are TRBV11-2 and TRBJ1-3; D might be TRBD1 (6 bases). V was cut by 5 bases and J by 0 bases, with 11 bases left in between. The CDR3 is 15 amino acids. Germline lookup yields CDR1 SGHAT and CDR2 FQNNGV. The CDR3 region is CASSLMDSSGNTIYF. The CDR3 region has the DNA TGTGCCAGCAGCCTAATGGACAGCTCTGGAAACACCATATATTTT.

The rearrangement joins TRBV19 to TRBJ1-1; 7 bases are a match to TRBD1. The germline V gene encodes CDR1 LNHDA and CDR2 SQIVND (reference sequence). V trimming: 4 bases; J trimming: 0 bases; junction bases outside the gene matches: 2. CDR3 length: 14 amino acids. The CDR3 nucleotides are TGTGCCAGTAGTAGGGACAGCCTGAACACTGAAGCTTTCTTT. Protein: CASSRDSLNTEAFF.

The chain has TRBV5-1 and TRBJ2-5, with 8 bases identical to TRBD2. This CDR3 is built from 15 residues. Germline-derived CDR1 and CDR2 are SGHRS and YFSETQ. Unmatched junction bases numbered 5, after V lost 2 bases and J lost 2 bases. The DNA for the CDR3 is TGCGCCAGCAGCTTCCAAGGACTAGCTCAAGAGACCCAGTACTTC. Amino acid sequence: CASSFQGLAQETQYF.

The chain links TRBV2 to TRBJ1-2; D remains ambiguous. This CDR3 is 14 amino acids long. Germline V gene lookup returns CDR1 SNHLY and CDR2 FYNNEI. Trimming stripped 4 bases from V and 5 bases from J, with 14 bases between. CDR3 nucleotides: TGTGCCAGCAGTGTGAAAAGACAAGAATATGGCTACACCTTC. Encoded protein: CASSVKRQEYGYTF.

CDR3 residues: CASSLAQAVGEQYF. The CDR3 nucleotides read TGTGCCAGCAGCTTAGCCCAGGCCGTCGGGGAGCAGTACTTC. The chain combines TRBV7-3 with TRBJ2-7; D gene ambiguous. CDR1 SGHTA and CDR2 FQGTGA come from the germline V gene. Trimming took off 2 bases at V and 7 bases at J, with 15 bases between the two ends. CDR3 length: 14 residues.

The sample holds one count of this clone. The gene calls are TRBV10-1 and TRBJ2-1; D is tentatively TRBD1 or TRBD2 (5 bases each). V was clipped by 3 bases and J by 5 bases, with 14 bases between them. Germline-derived CDR1 and CDR2 are WNHNN and SYGVQD (reference sequence). The CDR3 is 15 amino acids. The CDR3 sequence is CASSDLGVEDNEQFF. CDR3 nucleotides: TGCGCCAGCAGTGATTTAGGGGTGGAGGACAATGAGCAGTTCTTC.

This chain connects TRBV9 to TRBJ2-2, with 8 bases matching TRBD2. After removal of 0 bases from V and 7 bases from J, the junction contained 8 bases not matched to a gene. Per the germline V gene, CDR1 is SGDLS and CDR2 is YYNGEE. The CDR3 runs to 16 residues. CDR3 coding DNA: TGTGCCAGCAGCGTAGTAAGTAGCGGGACCGGCGGGGAGCTGTTTTTT. This codes for CASSVVSSGTGGELFF.

This clone was counted between two and nine times. The chain carries TRBV7-9 and TRBJ2-7; D could derive from TRBD1 or TRBD2 (5 bases each). CDR1 is SEHNR, CDR2 FQNEAQ, per germline (reference sequence). CDR3 length: 15 amino acids. Trimming stripped 4 bases from V and 0 bases from J, with 13 bases between. CDR3 amino acids: CASSWDLRHSYEQYF. The CDR3 DNA sequence: TGTGCCAGCAGCTGGGACCTCCGTCACTCCTACGAGCAGTACTTC.

CDR3 DNA sequence: TGTGCCAGCACACAGAGACAAGAGACCCAGTACTTC. Amino acid sequence: CASTQRQETQYF. The chain links TRBV5-8 to TRBJ2-5; D gene uncertain. The germline V and J ends were trimmed by 6 bases and 2 bases, with 8 bases remaining between them. Per the germline V gene, CDR1 is SGHTS and CDR2 is YDEGEE. The CDR3 loop spans 12 amino acids.

The chain links TRBV6-1 to TRBJ1-1; 7 nucleotides match TRBD1. Trimming at V came to 3 bases and at J to 11 bases, leaving 6 bases not matched to a gene. The CDR3 loop spans 12 amino acids. Germline CDR1 MNHNS, CDR2 SASEGT. CDR3 in DNA: TGTGCCAGCAGTGAGAGGGCAGGGGGTGCTTTCTTT. Translation: CASSERAGGAFF.